These T cell receptor beta chains were read from a single sample in a study of brain T cells in children with intractable seizures. The protocol was immunoSEQ multiplex PCR, while the TCRdb copy is restricted to in-frame clones and leaves out a portion. The sample carries some 80,000 clones, about 90% recorded once. Here the sequenced sample was peripheral blood, taken at surgery. The receptors were gathered from a girl aged 2 to 10 with Rasmussen encephalitis and intractable seizures. Each CDR3 is given with its conserved first and last residue. The D gene is left open where the match is weak. Clone size is given for some rows only: seen once, a few or many times, or a class if the clone is expanded.

D	V	J	size	CDR3	DNA
NA	TRBV29-1	TRBJ2-7	NA	CSVEARILSYEQYF	TGCAGCGTTGAAGCCAGGATTCTCTCCTACGAGCAGTACTTC
NA	TRBV5-6	TRBJ2-2	once	CASSVAGQTNTGELFF	TGTGCCAGCAGCGTCGCGGGACAGACGAACACCGGGGAGCTGTTTTTT
NA	TRBV5-5	TRBJ1-4	once	CASSRLTVTNEKLFF	TGTGCCAGCAGCCGCCTGACGGTAACTAATGAAAAACTGTTTTTT
NA	TRBV28	TRBJ2-7	NA	CASSFHQGKGYEQYF	TGTGCCAGCAGTTTTCACCAGGGGAAGGGATACGAGCAGTACTTC
NA	TRBV11-2	TRBJ2-7	NA	CASSLSDGSTEEQYF	TGTGCCAGCAGCCTAAGTGACGGGAGTACTGAAGAGCAGTACTTC
NA	TRBV6-5	TRBJ2-2	NA	CASSYAYTGELFF	TGTGCCAGCAGTTACGCATACACCGGGGAGCTGTTTTTT
NA	TRBV7-9	TRBJ2-7	NA	CASRGTGSDYEQYF	TGTGCCAGCAGGGGCACCGGGTCCGACTACGAGCAGTACTTC
NA	TRBV6-5	TRBJ1-5	NA	CASSPIYSNQPQHF	TGTGCCAGCAGCCCAATTTATAGCAATCAGCCCCAGCATTTT
NA	TRBV28	TRBJ1-1	NA	CASSDPGFGVLNTEAFF	TGTGCCAGCAGTGACCCAGGTTTCGGGGTGCTGAACACTGAAGCTTTCTTT
TRBD1	TRBV5-6	TRBJ2-1	NA	CASSFFGQGNEQFF	TGTGCCAGCAGCTTTTTCGGACAGGGCAATGAGCAGTTCTTC
NA	TRBV4-1	TRBJ2-4	NA	CASSQELAKNIQYF	TGCGCCAGCAGCCAAGAGTTAGCCAAAAACATTCAGTACTTC
NA	TRBV28	TRBJ1-1	NA	CASSQWVTEAFF	TGTGCCAGCAGTCAGTGGGTCACTGAAGCTTTCTTT
NA	TRBV9	TRBJ1-5	NA	CASSVGDGYSNQPQHF	TGTGCCAGCAGCGTGGGGGACGGCTACAGCAATCAGCCCCAGCATTTT
NA	TRBV18	TRBJ2-3	NA	CASSPPGGNTQYF	TGTGCCAGCTCACCTCCCGGCGGAAATACGCAGTATTTT
NA	TRBV3-1/TRBV3-2	TRBJ2-3	NA	CASSQDAAIWGDTQYF	TGTGCCAGCAGCCAAGATGCCGCTATATGGGGAGATACGCAGTATTTT
NA	TRBV10-1	TRBJ1-1	NA	CASSERRGEAFF	TGCGCCAGCAGTGAGAGAAGGGGAGAAGCTTTCTTT
NA	TRBV18	TRBJ2-2	NA	CASSPPGALNTGELFF	TGTGCCAGCTCACCACCCGGGGCCCTAAACACCGGGGAGCTGTTTTTT
NA	TRBV27	TRBJ1-1	NA	CASTRGGVKSEAFF	TGTGCCAGCACCAGGGGCGGGGTAAAGTCTGAAGCTTTCTTT
NA	TRBV11-2	TRBJ2-7	NA	CASSPGGPPAYEQYF	TGTGCCAGCAGCCCCGGGGGTCCTCCGGCCTACGAGCAGTACTTC
NA	TRBV11-3	TRBJ2-1	NA	CASSFRYFNEQFF	TGTGCCAGCAGCTTCCGCTACTTTAATGAGCAGTTCTTC
NA	TRBV5-6	TRBJ2-3	NA	CASSWGSWSPLDTDTQYF	TGTGCCAGCAGCTGGGGGTCGTGGTCCCCTTTGGACACAGATACGCAGTATTTT
NA	TRBV28	TRBJ2-7	NA	CASSFKGSYEQYF	TGTGCCAGCAGTTTTAAGGGTTCCTACGAGCAGTACTTC
NA	TRBV2	TRBJ2-3	NA	CASQLGLPTDTQYF	TGTGCCAGCCAGCTGGGGCTCCCCACAGATACGCAGTATTTT
TRBD1	TRBV12-3/TRBV12-4	TRBJ1-5	NA	CASSWDRDQPQHF	TGTGCCAGCAGCTGGGACAGAGATCAGCCCCAGCATTTT
NA	TRBV24-1	TRBJ2-3	NA	CATSDPNRGSSTDTQYF	TGTGCCACCAGTGACCCAAATAGGGGTTCTAGCACAGATACGCAGTATTTT
TRBD2	TRBV30	TRBJ2-3	NA	CAWSGREGPDTQYF	TGTGCCTGGAGTGGGCGGGAGGGCCCAGATACGCAGTATTTT
TRBD2	TRBV5-4	TRBJ2-1	NA	CASSGDSGTTYNEQFF	TGTGCCAGCAGCGGGGATAGCGGGACCACCTACAATGAGCAGTTCTTC
TRBD2	TRBV7-9	TRBJ2-3	NA	CASSLAGLAGQYTQYF	TGTGCCAGCAGCTTAGCGGGACTAGCGGGACAATATACGCAGTATTTT
NA	TRBV6-2/TRBV6-3	TRBJ2-1	NA	CASSATGFYNEQFF	TGTGCCAGCAGTGCCACTGGTTTCTACAATGAGCAGTTCTTC
NA	TRBV9	TRBJ1-6	NA	CASSPGPGEGNSPLHF	TGTGCCAGCAGCCCGGGTCCAGGGGAGGGTAATTCACCCCTCCACTTT
NA	TRBV2	TRBJ1-2	NA	CASSDGANYGYTF	TGTGCCAGCAGTGACGGCGCTAACTATGGCTACACCTTC
TRBD2	TRBV2	TRBJ2-5	NA	CASRAGGGGTQYF	TGTGCCAGCAGAGCGGGGGGAGGCGGGACCCAGTACTTC
NA	TRBV6-5	TRBJ1-2	NA	CASISGNYGYTF	TGTGCCAGCATATCAGGGAACTATGGCTACACCTTC
NA	TRBV7-3	TRBJ1-1	NA	CASSPTGLVNTEAFF	TGTGCCAGCAGCCCGACAGGCTTGGTGAACACTGAAGCTTTCTTT
NA	TRBV4-1	TRBJ1-4	NA	CASSPFGSPFLTNEKLFF	TGCGCCAGCAGCCCCTTTGGGTCCCCCTTTTTAACTAATGAAAAACTGTTTTTT
TRBD1	TRBV5-4	TRBJ2-7	once	CASSVGQTYEQYF	TGTGCCAGCAGCGTGGGACAGACCTACGAGCAGTACTTC
NA	TRBV4-1	TRBJ1-1	NA	CASSQGKAFF	TGCGCCAGCAGCCAAGGGAAAGCTTTCTTT
NA	TRBV18	TRBJ2-3	NA	CASSSQFAGTDTQYF	TGTGCCAGCTCCTCCCAATTCGCGGGCACAGATACGCAGTATTTT
TRBD2	TRBV4-1	TRBJ2-3	NA	CASSHGTTSGGTTDTQYF	TGCGCCAGCAGCCACGGGACAACTAGCGGGGGGACCACAGATACGCAGTATTTT
NA	TRBV2	TRBJ1-1	NA	CASSRANTEAFF	TGTGCCAGCAGCCGCGCGAACACTGAAGCTTTCTTT
NA	TRBV7-5	TRBJ2-1	NA	CVRGSWGAYNEQFF	TGTGTCAGAGGCTCCTGGGGGGCCTACAATGAGCAGTTCTTC
NA	TRBV12-3/TRBV12-4	TRBJ1-1	NA	CASSLGGMTEAFF	TGTGCCAGCAGTTTAGGAGGGATGACTGAAGCTTTCTTT
NA	TRBV30	TRBJ1-1	NA	CAWTQRVNTEAFF	TGTGCCTGGACACAAAGGGTTAACACTGAAGCTTTCTTT
NA	TRBV2	TRBJ2-7	NA	CASSGFFRSSYEQYF	TGTGCCAGCAGTGGGTTTTTTCGGAGCTCCTACGAGCAGTACTTC
TRBD1	TRBV7-6	TRBJ1-1	NA	CASSLVDRAGAEAFF	TGTGCCAGCAGCTTGGTGGACAGGGCTGGGGCTGAAGCTTTCTTT
NA	TRBV5-4	TRBJ2-7	NA	CASSLASRGTYEQYF	TGTGCCAGCAGCCTGGCTTCCCGGGGGACCTACGAGCAGTACTTC
NA	TRBV14	TRBJ2-7	NA	CASSQVRPATVLYF	TGTGCCAGCAGCCAAGTAAGGCCGGCTACAGTGCTGTACTTC
NA	TRBV5-4	TRBJ1-1	NA	CASSGASLGTEAFF	TGTGCCAGCAGCGGAGCCTCCCTGGGCACTGAAGCTTTCTTT
NA	TRBV3-1/TRBV3-2	TRBJ1-6	once	CASSQGPPGTVRSSYNSPLHF	TGTGCCAGCAGCCAAGGCCCACCCGGGACGGTCAGGAGCTCCTATAATTCACCCCTCCACTTT
NA	TRBV19	TRBJ2-7	NA	CASSIDSRGSYEQYF	TGTGCCAGTAGTATAGACTCCAGGGGCTCCTACGAGCAGTACTTC
NA	TRBV6-5	TRBJ1-4	NA	CASSYSGEKLFF	TGTGCCAGCAGTTACTCAGGTGAAAAACTGTTTTTT